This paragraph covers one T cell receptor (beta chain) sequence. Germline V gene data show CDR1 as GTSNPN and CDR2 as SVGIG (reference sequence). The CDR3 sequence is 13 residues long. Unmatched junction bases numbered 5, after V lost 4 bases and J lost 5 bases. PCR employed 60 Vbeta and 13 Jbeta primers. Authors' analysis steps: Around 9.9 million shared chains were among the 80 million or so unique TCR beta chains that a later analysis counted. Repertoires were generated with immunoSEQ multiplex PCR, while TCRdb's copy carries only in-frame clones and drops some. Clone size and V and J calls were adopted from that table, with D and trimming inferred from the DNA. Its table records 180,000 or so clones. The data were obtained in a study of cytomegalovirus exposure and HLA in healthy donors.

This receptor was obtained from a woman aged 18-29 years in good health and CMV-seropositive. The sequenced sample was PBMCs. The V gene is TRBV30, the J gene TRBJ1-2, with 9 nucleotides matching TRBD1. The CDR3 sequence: CAWTTGTGYGYTF. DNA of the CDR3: TGTGCCTGGACCACGGGGACAGGGTATGGCTACACCTTC.